Each of the 23 T cell receptor beta chains below was sequenced from the same sample in a study of monozygotic twins with cystic fibrosis. Generated by immunoSEQ multiplex PCR, the TCRdb table keeps only in-frame clones and is missing some. The table includes 13,000 or so clones, 80% to 90% detected once. The sequenced sample was blood. The receptors here all came from a boy aged 10-17 years with cystic fibrosis.

This chain links TRBV4-1 with TRBJ1-3, with D unclear. Germline V gives CDR1 MGHRA, CDR2 YSYEKL. The CDR3 runs 12 residues. V was trimmed by 1 base and J by 2 bases, leaving 0 bases between them. Here the CDR3 DNA reads TGCGCCAGCAGCCAAGCTGGAAACACCATATATTTT. Its translation: CASSQAGNTIYF.

The chain carries TRBV5-1 and TRBJ2-1; 7 nucleotides agree with TRBD2. V lost 1 base to trimming and J lost 8 bases; unmatched junction nucleotides: 3. CDR1 SGHRS and CDR2 YFSETQ come from the germline V gene. CDR3 length: 13 residues. CDR3 in DNA: TGCGCCAGCAGCTTGTATGGGGGGGATGAGCAGTTCTTC. Its protein product is CASSLYGGDEQFF.

The chain uses TRBV4-1 and TRBJ1-1; TRBD1 matches at 8 bases. The germline V gene encodes CDR1 MGHRA and CDR2 YSYEKL. Trimming cost V 3 bases and J 6 bases; bases outside gene matches: 12. The CDR3 is 16 amino acids. CDR3 bases: TGCGCCAGCAGCCACCCCCAGGGGGCAGCCGGATCTGAAGCTTTCTTT. This encodes CASSHPQGAAGSEAFF.

This clone has just a few counts. V usage is TRBV20-1 and J usage is TRBJ1-1, with unresolved D. V was clipped by 3 bases and J by 2 bases, with 4 bases between them. CDR1 is DFQATT, CDR2 SNEGSKA, per germline (reference sequence). This CDR3 comprises 11 residues. The DNA for the CDR3 is TGCAGTGCTAGCGGAAACACTGAAGCTTTCTTT. This codes for CSASGNTEAFF.

The V call is TRBV4-1, the J call TRBJ2-5; possibly TRBD1 for D (5 bases). CDR1 is MGHRA and CDR2 is YSYEKL in the germline V gene. The CDR3 extends over 14 amino acids. Trimming cost V 0 bases and J 1 base, with 6 bases left between them. The CDR3 protein is CASSQETAQETQYF. DNA of the CDR3: TGCGCCAGCAGCCAAGAGACAGCCCAAGAGACCCAGTACTTC.

This clone was seen only once. This chain uses TRBV10-3 with TRBJ1-5; no definite D call. The CDR3 runs 15 residues. V gave up 4 bases and J gave up 0 bases, with 10 bases separating them. Per germline, CDR1 ENHRY and CDR2 SYGVKD. The CDR3: CAISAGDYSNQPQHF. The CDR3 DNA is TGTGCCATCAGTGCAGGAGACTATAGCAATCAGCCCCAGCATTTT.

The CDR3 loop is CASSGRQGPADTQYF. The DNA for the CDR3 is TGTGCCAGTAGTGGCCGACAGGGACCTGCAGATACGCAGTATTTT. This chain links TRBV19 with TRBJ2-3, with TRBD1 matching 7 bases. The V and J ends lost 5 bases and 4 bases, in that order; junction bases with no gene match: 9. Germline assignment: CDR1 LNHDA and CDR2 SQIVND (reference sequence). CDR3 length: 15 amino acids.

The rearrangement joins TRBV18 to TRBJ1-1; D might be TRBD1 (5 bases). Germline V gene lookup returns CDR1 KGHSH and CDR2 LQKENI. This CDR3 is 17 amino acids long. V lost 3 bases and J lost 4, with 21 bases in between. This CDR3 is CASSPVDQYTGGTEAFF. CDR3 nucleotides: TGTGCCAGCTCACCGGTAGATCAATACACTGGGGGCACTGAAGCTTTCTTT.

The table lists this clone with a count of one. This chain links TRBV5-5 with TRBJ2-5; TRBD1 matches at 9 bases. CDR3 length: 18 amino acids. Germline V CDR1 and CDR2: SGHKS, YYEKEE (reference sequence). V lost 0 bases, J lost 7 bases, and 16 bases stayed unmatched. DNA for the CDR3: TGTGCCAGCAGCTTGGGGTCTGTGGTACAGGGGGCGTCGGGGACCCAGTACTTC. Encoded protein: CASSLGSVVQGASGTQYF.

The genes are TRBV5-1 and TRBJ2-2; tentatively, D is TRBD2 (5 bases). CDR3 length: 14 residues. V was shortened by 4 bases and J by 5 bases, with 12 bases between the two germline ends. Germline V gives CDR1 SGHRS, CDR2 YFSETQ. The CDR3 nucleotides are TGCGCCAGCAGCCCGGGGTCGGGGACCGGGGAGCTGTTTTTT. This gives the protein CASSPGSGTGELFF.

This clone was counted a single time. The chain combines TRBV2 with TRBJ2-5, with TRBD2 as a possible D gene (6 bases). V was trimmed by 5 bases and J by 2 bases, leaving 12 bases between them. The germline V gene encodes CDR1 SNHLY and CDR2 FYNNEI. This CDR3 is built from 14 residues. CDR3 sequence: CASSFSGPQETQYF. CDR3 bases: TGTGCCAGCAGTTTTAGCGGCCCTCAAGAGACCCAGTACTTC.

This clone was counted once. The chain is built from TRBV9 and TRBJ2-3; D remains ambiguous. Per the germline V gene, CDR1 is SGDLS and CDR2 is YYNGEE. Trimming removed 2 bases at V and 2 bases at J, with 6 bases between. The CDR3 spans 13 residues. The CDR3 DNA reads TGTGCCAGCAGCGTGCCAAACACAGATACGCAGTATTTT. Protein: CASSVPNTDTQYF.

This clone was seen once. The J gene is TRBJ1-2, the V gene TRBV29-1; D not certain. Trimming shortened V by 7 bases and J by 7 bases, and 19 bases separated the two germline ends. The CDR3 is made up of 13 amino acids. Germline CDR1 reads SQVTM; CDR2 reads ANQGSEA. The CDR3 protein is CSAEKLGAGGYTF. The CDR3 DNA follows: TGCAGCGCCGAGAAGTTGGGAGCGGGTGGCTACACCTTC. The entire variable domain, with the rest obtained from reference TRBV29-1 and TRBJ1-2, is as follows: SAVISQKPSRDICQRGTSLTIQCQVDSQVTMMFWYRQQPGQSLTLIATANQGSEATYESGFVIDKFPISRPNLTFSTLTVSNMSPEDSSIYLCSAEKLGAGGYTFGSGTRLTVV.

This clone was recorded only once. The chain links TRBV5-1 to TRBJ2-3; no reliable D call. CDR1 is SGHRS and CDR2 is YFSETQ in the germline V gene. Between the trimmed V and J ends, which lost 0 bases and 2 bases, there was a span of 7 bases. The length of the CDR3 is 14 residues. CDR3 DNA sequence: TGCGCCAGCAGCTTGGGCCAGCACACAGATACGCAGTATTTT. Its protein is CASSLGQHTDTQYF.

This chain uses TRBV19 with TRBJ2-7, with 12 bases that match TRBD2. CDR3 size: 13 residues. The V and J ends lost 4 bases and 5 bases, in that order; junction bases with no gene match: 0. Germline assignment: CDR1 LNHDA and CDR2 SQIVND (reference sequence). The CDR3 DNA sequence: TGTGCCAGTAGTAGACTAGCGGGAGACGAGCAGTACTTC. Its translation is CASSRLAGDEQYF.

The chain uses TRBV5-6 and TRBJ1-2; D not certain. Trimming pared 0 bases from V and 4 bases from J, leaving 7 bases between. Germline V lookup: CDR1 SGHDT, CDR2 YYEEEE. CDR3 length: 13 amino acids. CDR3 residues: CASSLGGVYGYTF. The CDR3 DNA is TGTGCCAGCAGCTTGGGGGGAGTCTATGGCTACACCTTC.

V gene TRBV14 combines with J gene TRBJ2-1, with TRBD2 matching 14 bases. The CDR3 has 18 residues. The junction had 6 bases not matched to a gene; V was cut back by 0 bases and J by 5 bases. The germline CDR1 and CDR2 sequences are SGHDN and FVKESK. The CDR3 is CASSQDRGLAGVDNEQFF. CDR3 nucleotides: TGTGCCAGCAGCCAAGATAGGGGACTAGCGGGAGTCGACAATGAGCAGTTCTTC. Full variable domain (outside the CDR3, taken from reference TRBV14 and TRBJ2-1): EAGVTQFPSHSVIEKGQTVTLRCDPISGHDNLYWYRRVMGKEIKFLLHFVKESKQDESGMPNNRFLAERTGGTYSTLKVQPAELEDSGVYFCASSQDRGLAGVDNEQFFGPGTRLTVL.

The gene calls are TRBV2 and TRBJ1-1; 7 bases map to TRBD1. Trimming cost V 6 bases and J 0 bases; bases outside gene matches: 7. Germline CDR1 and CDR2: SNHLY and FYNNEI. There are 15 residues in the CDR3. CDR3 sequence (DNA): TGTGCCAGCAGCCCTGGGGACAGATTGAACACTGAAGCTTTCTTT. This codes for CASSPGDRLNTEAFF.

This chain links TRBV10-3 with TRBJ2-5; no clear D. V was clipped by 2 bases and J by 1 base, with 2 bases between them. From germline, CDR1 is ENHRY and CDR2 SYGVKD. The CDR3 length is 12 residues. The CDR3 region has the DNA TGTGCCATCAGTGAGCCCCAAGAGACCCAGTACTTC. Amino acid sequence: CAISEPQETQYF.

The chain has TRBV18 and TRBJ2-2; TRBD2 matches 8 bases. The trim removed 3 bases at V and 7 bases at J, leaving 13 bases unmatched. This CDR3 comprises 17 residues. Germline V gene lookup returns CDR1 KGHSH and CDR2 LQKENI. This chain's CDR3 is CASSPLPVAGYDGELFF. The CDR3 DNA reads as TGTGCCAGCTCACCCCTCCCGGTAGCGGGATATGACGGGGAGCTGTTTTTT.

This chain links TRBV6-5 with TRBJ1-5; D unresolved. CDR3 size: 12 residues. With 5 bases removed from V and 5 bases from J, the gap between germline ends came to 7 bases. Germline V lookup: CDR1 MNHEY, CDR2 SVGAGI. The CDR3 coding sequence is TGTGCCAGCAGTACGACTGATCAGCCCCAGCATTTT. It specifies CASSTTDQPQHF.

The chain joins TRBV7-2 to TRBJ1-3; the D is unclear. CDR3 length equals 15 residues. Germline-derived CDR1 and CDR2 are SGHTA and FQGNSA. Trimming took off 5 bases at V and 0 bases at J, with 11 bases between the two ends. The CDR3 DNA reads TGTGCCAGCAGCGACCGACGGAACTCTGGAAACACCATATATTTT. Protein: CASSDRRNSGNTIYF.

The gene calls are TRBV10-3 and TRBJ2-5; D might be TRBD1 (5 bases). Germline V gene lookup returns CDR1 ENHRY and CDR2 SYGVKD. The V and J ends lost 6 bases and 5 bases respectively, with 16 bases between them. The length of the CDR3 is 14 residues. Here the CDR3 DNA reads TGTGCCATCAGGGCCGACAGTCGTCGGGAGACCCAGTACTTC. It translates to CAIRADSRRETQYF.